What follows are 2 T cell receptor beta chains derived from one specimen sequenced in a study of technical replicates of blood from a few donors. Assay: immunoSEQ multiplex PCR; the TCRdb copy retains only in-frame clones and omits some. Of 80,000 or so clones in the sample, 95% to 98% were seen once. Sequences were obtained from T cells isolated from PBMCs. These TCRs come from a human donor in good health.

The V call is TRBV10-3, the J call TRBJ2-2; 8 nucleotides match TRBD1. The CDR3 loop spans 17 amino acids. Germline loops: CDR1 ENHRY, CDR2 SYGVKD. J was trimmed by 6 bases and V by 7 bases; bases with no gene match: 16. The CDR3 region has the DNA TGTGCCATCACCCGGACAGGGAAGTCCGGGCGGGCCGGGGAGCTGTTTTTT. Protein product: CAITRTGKSGRAGELFF.

The gene calls are TRBV6-5 and TRBJ1-5, with D possibly being TRBD1 (6 bases). V was pared by 0 bases and J by 0 bases, with 6 bases between. CDR1 is MNHEY and CDR2 is SVGAGI in the germline V gene. The CDR3 extends over 15 amino acids. The CDR3 loop reads CASSYSGGSNQPQHF. The CDR3 bases are TGTGCCAGCAGTTACTCAGGGGGTAGCAATCAGCCCCAGCATTTT.